This T cell receptor beta chain was sequenced during a study of T cells in women clearing cervical HPV infection. Across the study: Controls gave blood once infection was undetectable; cases at lesion identification.

Regarding this clone: Read coverage stops 3 residues before the CDR3 terminus; the germline J gene supplies the remainder.

V dropped 4 bases and J dropped 0 bases, with 7 bases sitting between them. Germline CDR1 is LNHDA and CDR2 is SQIVND (reference sequence). CDR3 size: 13 residues. Assay: immunoSEQ multiplex PCR; the TCRdb copy retains only in-frame clones and omits some. The sample has tens of thousands of clones, and its top ten clones hold roughly 1.5%. The receptor was isolated from a woman aged 18 to 75 with a cervical HPV16 infection that either progressed to CIN3+ or cleared (not recorded which). The gene calls are TRBV19 and TRBJ2-7, with no clear D. Sequencing input: blood buffy coat. The CDR3 sequence: CASSKLVSYEQYF. The CDR3 bases that were read are TGTGCCAGTAGTAAACTCGTCTCCTACGAG.